A selection of T cell receptor beta chains follows, all from one sample in a study of T cells expressing NK-cell markers. Reprocessing the 5' RACE reads, TCRdb reports a single entry for every CDR3 protein and omits DNA. In total, the table holds a few hundred thousand distinct CDR3 sequences. Sequenced: blood T cells: a sorted CD56 or NKG2C T cell subset, CD4+ or CD8+ T cells, or bulk PBMC T cells (not recorded which). These receptor sequences come from a man aged 18-75 years in good health. Both conserved end residues are part of each CDR3. Fields, in order: V gene, J gene, CDR3 protein.

v_call: TRBV19
j_call: TRBJ1-1
cdr3_aa: CASIVRGVNTEAFF

v_call: TRBV18
j_call: TRBJ1-1
cdr3_aa: CASSPTGGMNTEAFF

v_call: TRBV7-9
j_call: TRBJ2-3
cdr3_aa: CASSPSGHGDTQYF

v_call: TRBV5-6
j_call: TRBJ2-7
cdr3_aa: CASSLLTGGPSYEQYF

v_call: TRBV11-2
j_call: TRBJ1-2
cdr3_aa: CASSLERTGNYGYTF

v_call: TRBV7-2
j_call: TRBJ1-1
cdr3_aa: CASSAGQTTLAFF

v_call: TRBV29-1
j_call: TRBJ1-4
cdr3_aa: CSAGQGGAEKLFF

v_call: TRBV20-1
j_call: TRBJ1-4
cdr3_aa: CSARGVQGTEKLFF

v_call: TRBV20-1
j_call: TRBJ2-1
cdr3_aa: CSATPLANEQFF

v_call: TRBV15
j_call: TRBJ2-1
cdr3_aa: CATSRDSGTGVYNEQFF

v_call: TRBV18
j_call: TRBJ2-2
cdr3_aa: CASSPRFANTGELFF

v_call: TRBV5-4
j_call: TRBJ2-7
cdr3_aa: CASSPRVGEQYF

v_call: TRBV5-1
j_call: TRBJ2-5
cdr3_aa: CASRTGTGWRETQYF

v_call: TRBV20-1
j_call: TRBJ2-1
cdr3_aa: CSARELRGGARNEQFF

v_call: TRBV12-3/TRBV12-4
j_call: TRBJ2-5
cdr3_aa: CASRPAGGAQETQYF

v_call: TRBV5-1
j_call: TRBJ1-1
cdr3_aa: CASSLVASENTEAFF

v_call: TRBV18
j_call: TRBJ1-6
cdr3_aa: CASSPETANSPLHF

v_call: TRBV14
j_call: TRBJ2-5
cdr3_aa: CASSHHMGETQYF

v_call: TRBV5-6
j_call: TRBJ1-3
cdr3_aa: CASSLASLAGNTIYF

v_call: TRBV4-1
j_call: TRBJ2-1
cdr3_aa: CASSQESAGRSSYNEQFF

v_call: TRBV9
j_call: TRBJ2-5
cdr3_aa: CASSPRLEETQYF

v_call: TRBV7-2
j_call: TRBJ2-5
cdr3_aa: CASRGGGAQYF

v_call: TRBV7-8
j_call: TRBJ2-5
cdr3_aa: CATNLQGPLRAQETQYF

v_call: TRBV7-2
j_call: TRBJ1-2
cdr3_aa: CASSLGGGTDYGYTF

v_call: TRBV29-1
j_call: TRBJ1-5
cdr3_aa: CSVAGTDNQPQHF

v_call: TRBV18
j_call: TRBJ2-1
cdr3_aa: CASSPGLADNEQFF

v_call: TRBV7-3
j_call: TRBJ1-2
cdr3_aa: CASSIVWGYTF

v_call: TRBV6-1
j_call: TRBJ1-6
cdr3_aa: CASRRTVMDSPLHF

v_call: TRBV6-1
j_call: TRBJ2-5
cdr3_aa: CASSGLAGGGETQYF

v_call: TRBV6-5
j_call: TRBJ2-3
cdr3_aa: CASSYMGLPTTDTQYF

v_call: TRBV6-4
j_call: TRBJ2-6
cdr3_aa: CASSDSFQGLSGANVLTF

v_call: TRBV29-1
j_call: TRBJ1-2
cdr3_aa: CSAIVGLHDYGYTF

v_call: TRBV6-1
j_call: TRBJ2-1
cdr3_aa: CASSAEAGLAGNEQFF

v_call: TRBV3-1
j_call: TRBJ1-2
cdr3_aa: CASSQTGLWTGGLSF

v_call: TRBV7-7
j_call: TRBJ2-2
cdr3_aa: CASSGGQTGELFF

v_call: TRBV10-3
j_call: TRBJ1-6
cdr3_aa: CAISPDSYNSPLHF

v_call: TRBV13
j_call: TRBJ1-6
cdr3_aa: CASSLGLGGQSPLHF

v_call: TRBV24-1
j_call: TRBJ1-2
cdr3_aa: CATSGTTRDYGYTF

v_call: TRBV18
j_call: TRBJ2-7
cdr3_aa: CASSPLGSGNSYEQYF